This T cell receptor beta chain appears in the sequencing data of a study of T cells expressing NK-cell markers. Broader study findings: Topping the CD3+CD56-NKG2C+ fraction as well were these clonotypes, in a few donors. Dominant NKG2C+ clonotypes were found to form roughly 1.0-7.0% of CD8+ T cells in over 5 donors.

This CDR3 region has 15 residues. Germline CDR1 is SGHRS and CDR2 is YFSETQ. As concerns this clonotype: The antigen remains undetermined.

TCRdb re-called the 5' RACE reads; every CDR3 protein appears as one record, without DNA. The table lists 350,000 to 400,000 distinct CDR3 sequences. This receptor was identified in a woman in her forties or fifties in good health. Material: blood T cells: a sorted CD56 or NKG2C T cell subset, CD4+ or CD8+ T cells, or bulk PBMC T cells (not recorded which). V gene TRBV5-1 combines with J gene TRBJ1-6; TCRdb designates TRBD1, a call that cannot be tested without DNA. CDR3 sequence: CASSFDRGGDSPLHF.